The entry that follows covers one TCR beta chain sequence. Its antigen is unknown. CDR1 WNHNN and CDR2 SYGVQD come from the germline V gene (reference sequence). Trimming shortened V by 10 bases and J by 2 bases, and 15 bases separated the two germline ends. The CDR3 runs 13 residues. The entry originates in a study of cytomegalovirus exposure and HLA in healthy donors. The PCR had 60 Vbeta and 13 Jbeta primers. Only in-frame clones appear in the TCRdb table, and some are missing; sequencing was by immunoSEQ multiplex PCR. Counted here are some 150,000 clones, about 79% occurring once; the ten biggest clones make up roughly 1.8%. Study-level points and caveats: Reports indicated that the classifier achieved high specificity and sensitivity in diagnosing cytomegalovirus status.

The chain links TRBV10-1 to TRBJ2-7, with a possible D match to TRBD1 (5 bases). This TCR was sampled from a female donor in good health and CMV-seropositive. Sequencing input: PBMCs. The CDR3: CATSDRVAYEQYF. In nucleotides, the CDR3 is TGCGCCACCTCCGACAGAGTCGCCTACGAGCAGTACTTC.